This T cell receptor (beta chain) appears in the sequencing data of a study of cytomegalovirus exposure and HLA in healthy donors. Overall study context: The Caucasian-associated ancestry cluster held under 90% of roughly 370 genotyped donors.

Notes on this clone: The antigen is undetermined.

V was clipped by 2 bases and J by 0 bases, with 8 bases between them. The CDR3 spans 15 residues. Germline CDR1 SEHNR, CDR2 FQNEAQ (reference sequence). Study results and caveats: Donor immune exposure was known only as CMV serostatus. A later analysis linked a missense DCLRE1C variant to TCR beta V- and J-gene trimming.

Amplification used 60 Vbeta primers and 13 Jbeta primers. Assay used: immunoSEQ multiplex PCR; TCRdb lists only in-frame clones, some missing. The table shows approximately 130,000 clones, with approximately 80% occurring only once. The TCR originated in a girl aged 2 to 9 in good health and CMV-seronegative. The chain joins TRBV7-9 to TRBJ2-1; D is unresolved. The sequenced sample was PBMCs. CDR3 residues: CASSLLLSSYNEQFF. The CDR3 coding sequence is TGTGCCAGCAGCTTACTACTAAGCTCCTACAATGAGCAGTTCTTC. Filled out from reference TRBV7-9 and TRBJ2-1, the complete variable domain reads DTGVSQNPRHKITKRGQNVTFRCDPISEHNRLYWYRQTLGQGPEFLTYFQNEAQLEKSRLLSDRFSAERPKGSFSTLEIQRTEQGDSAMYLCASSLLLSSYNEQFFGPGTRLTVL.